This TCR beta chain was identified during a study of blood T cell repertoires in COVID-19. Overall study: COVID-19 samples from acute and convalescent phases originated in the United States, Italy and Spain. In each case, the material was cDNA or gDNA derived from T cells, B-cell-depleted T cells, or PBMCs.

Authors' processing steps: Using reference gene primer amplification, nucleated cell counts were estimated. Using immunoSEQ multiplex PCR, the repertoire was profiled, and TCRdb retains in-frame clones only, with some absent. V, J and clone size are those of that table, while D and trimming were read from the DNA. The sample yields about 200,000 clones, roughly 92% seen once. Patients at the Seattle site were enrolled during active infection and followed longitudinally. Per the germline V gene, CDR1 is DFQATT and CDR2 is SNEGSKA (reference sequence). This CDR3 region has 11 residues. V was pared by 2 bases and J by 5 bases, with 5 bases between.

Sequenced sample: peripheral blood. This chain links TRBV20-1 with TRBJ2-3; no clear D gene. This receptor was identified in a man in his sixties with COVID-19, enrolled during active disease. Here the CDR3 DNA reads TGCAGTGCTAGATCCGGAGATACGCAGTATTTT. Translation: CSARSGDTQYF.